This T cell receptor (beta chain) was observed in a study of cytomegalovirus exposure and HLA in healthy donors. Study-level findings and limits: An analysis that was carried out later associated fewer than 20,000 TCR beta sequences with HLA alleles at 0.05 false discovery rate. When a later analysis compared HLA-associated TCR beta chains with equally common others, the HLA-associated chains turned out to be more clonally expanded and to have lower generation probabilities. Reportedly, TCR beta sequences accurately predicted HLA-A and HLA-B alleles in most subjects.

CDR3 length equals 16 residues. The germline CDR1 and CDR2 sequences are SEHNR and FQNEAQ (reference sequence). Trimming removed 1 base from V and 1 base from J; junction bases left unmatched: 5. The study ran its PCR with 60 Vbeta and 13 Jbeta primers. Using immunoSEQ multiplex PCR, the repertoire was profiled, and TCRdb retains in-frame clones only, with some absent. The table shows roughly 180,000 clones, with roughly 80% occurring only once. Regarding this clone: What it recognizes is unknown.

Specimen: PBMCs. The TCR sequence derives from a woman aged 40 to 50 in good health and CMV-seropositive. This chain connects TRBV7-9 to TRBJ2-5; 8 nucleotides match TRBD2. The DNA of the CDR3 is TGTGCCAGCAGCTTAGATATAGCGGGAACCCAAGAGACCCAGTACTTC. Translating it yields CASSLDIAGTQETQYF.